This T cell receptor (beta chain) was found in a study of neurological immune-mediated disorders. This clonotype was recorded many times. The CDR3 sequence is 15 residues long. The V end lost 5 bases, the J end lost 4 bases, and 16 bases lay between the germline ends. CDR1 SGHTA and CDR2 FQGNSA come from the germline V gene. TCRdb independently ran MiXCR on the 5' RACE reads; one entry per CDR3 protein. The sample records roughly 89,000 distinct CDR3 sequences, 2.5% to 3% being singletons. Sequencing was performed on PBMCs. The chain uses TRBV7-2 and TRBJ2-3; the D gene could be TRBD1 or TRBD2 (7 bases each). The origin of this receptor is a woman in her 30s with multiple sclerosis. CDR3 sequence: CASSRGGGSADTQYF. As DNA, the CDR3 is TGTGCCAGCAGCAGAGGGGGCGGGAGCGCAGATACGCAGTATTTT.